Below are 26 T cell receptor beta chains sequenced from a single sample in a study of blood T cell repertoires in COVID-19. Assay used: immunoSEQ multiplex PCR; TCRdb lists only in-frame clones, some missing. The data contain tens of thousands of clones, roughly four fifths of them singletons. The sequencing sample was made of peripheral blood. Source of these receptors: a human donor in a cohort sampled during active COVID-19.

The chain is built from TRBV12-3 or TRBV12-4 and TRBJ1-1, with 8 nucleotides matching TRBD1. Losses at the gene ends were 6 bases for V and 1 base for J; bases not matched to a gene: 1. This CDR3 region has 13 residues. CDR3 sequence (DNA): TGTGCCAGCAGGGGGACAGGGAACACTGAAGCTTTCTTT. Its protein is CASRGTGNTEAFF.

The chain has TRBV7-2 and TRBJ1-2; 11 nucleotides align to TRBD1. Germline V CDR1 and CDR2: SGHTA, FQGNSA. V was pared by 5 bases and J by 6 bases, with 2 bases of the junction left unmatched. The CDR3 has 13 residues. CDR3: CASSPGQGDGYTF. The DNA of the CDR3 is TGTGCCAGCAGCCCGGGACAGGGGGATGGCTACACCTTC.

There are a few counts of this clone. This CDR3 reads CASSTGTASGNTIYF. The CDR3 region has the DNA TGTGCCAGTAGTACCGGGACAGCCTCTGGAAACACCATATATTTT. The chain joins TRBV19 to TRBJ1-3; 7 nucleotides align to TRBD1. CDR3 length equals 15 residues. V gave up 4 bases and J gave up 0 bases; unmatched junction bases: 3. In germline, CDR1 is LNHDA, CDR2 SQIVND (reference sequence).

The chain uses TRBV5-6 and TRBJ2-1, with D tentatively TRBD2 (5 bases). The V gene lost 4 bases and the J gene lost 12 bases, with 14 bases spanning the gap. The CDR3 totals 12 residues. Germline assignment: CDR1 SGHDT and CDR2 YYEEEE. In DNA, the CDR3 is TGTGCCAGCAGCGCCTCACTAGTTATGCAGTTCTTC. Protein: CASSASLVMQFF. Looking up the rest from reference TRBV5-6 and TRBJ2-1 gives the full variable domain: DAGVTQSPTHLIKTRGQQVTLRCSPKSGHDTVSWYQQALGQGPQFIFQYYEEEERQRGNFPDRFSGHQFPNYSSELNVNALLLGDSALYLCASSASLVMQFFGPGTRLTVL.

The chain uses TRBV7-2 and TRBJ1-2; D might be TRBD1 (6 bases). Trimming cost V 4 bases and J 0 bases, with 15 bases left between them. Looked up from germline, CDR1 is SGHTA and CDR2 is FQGNSA. CDR3 size: 16 residues. The DNA of the CDR3 is TGTGCCAGCAGCTCCGGACAGCTCATAGCTAACTATGGCTACACCTTC. It encodes CASSSGQLIANYGYTF.

This chain links TRBV4-1 with TRBJ2-3, with TRBD2 matching 10 bases. The CDR3 spans 15 residues. Per germline, CDR1 MGHRA and CDR2 YSYEKL. Trimming removed 4 bases from V and 1 base from J; junction bases left unmatched: 2. The CDR3 nucleotides read TGCGCCAGCAGCCCCCTAGCGGGGGGCACAGATACGCAGTATTTT. Translated, it gives CASSPLAGGTDTQYF.

This clone was recorded only once. The V call is TRBV7-8, the J call TRBJ1-3; no reliable D call. The CDR3 sequence is 14 residues long. V lost 3 bases to trimming and J lost 1 base, with 7 bases between them. CDR1 SGHVS and CDR2 FQNEAQ come from the germline V gene. The chain's CDR3 is CASSFAGSGNTIYF. The CDR3 DNA is TGTGCCAGCAGCTTTGCGGGATCTGGAAACACCATATATTTT.

The chain joins TRBV11-2 to TRBJ2-1, with 7 positions matching TRBD2. Germline V gives CDR1 SGHAT, CDR2 FQNNGV. This CDR3 has 15 residues. Unmatched junction bases numbered 11, after V lost 4 bases and J lost 8 bases. CDR3 sequence: CASSSVAGVLYEQFF. For the CDR3, the DNA is TGTGCCAGCAGCTCGGTTGCGGGGGTTCTCTATGAGCAGTTCTTC.

The rearrangement links TRBV28 to TRBJ2-5; 12 bases line up with TRBD1. Unmatched junction bases numbered 7, after V lost 5 bases and J lost 3 bases. The CDR3 length is 16 residues. Germline CDR1 reads MDHEN; CDR2 reads SYDVKM. The CDR3 is CASSPAGTGGEETQYF. CDR3 nucleotides: TGTGCCAGCAGTCCAGCCGGGACAGGGGGCGAAGAGACCCAGTACTTC. The entire variable domain, with the rest obtained from reference TRBV28 and TRBJ2-5, is as follows: DVKVTQSSRYLVKRTGEKVFLECVQDMDHENMFWYRQDPGLGLRLIYFSYDVKMKEKGDIPEGYSVSREKKERFSLILESASTNQTSMYLCASSPAGTGGEETQYFGPGTRLLVL.

This CDR3 is CASGPDRAETQYF. The CDR3 coding sequence is TGTGCTAGTGGCCCCGACAGGGCGGAGACCCAGTACTTC. The chain links TRBV12-5 to TRBJ2-5; TRBD1 aligns across 7 bases. After removal of 6 bases from V and 5 bases from J, the junction contained 6 bases not matched to a gene. The CDR3 spans 13 residues. Per the germline V gene, CDR1 is LGHNT and CDR2 is FRNRAP.

The rearrangement uses TRBV5-6 and TRBJ1-6, with a tentative D call TRBD1 (6 bases). The V gene's germline CDR1 is SGHDT and CDR2 YYEEEE. The length of the CDR3 is 14 residues. V lost 4 bases and J lost 8, with 13 bases in between. CDR3 bases: TGTGCCAGCAGCCGGGGGGCGGGGGATTCACCCCTCCACTTT. Its translation: CASSRGAGDSPLHF.

This chain uses TRBV12-5 with TRBJ2-3, with 15 bases that match TRBD2. The CDR3 is 17 residues long. With V trimmed by 3 bases and J by 6 bases, 7 bases remained unmatched. The germline gives CDR1 LGHNT, CDR2 FRNRAP. The CDR3 protein is CASGFLGLAGGPDTQYF. As DNA, the CDR3 is TGTGCTAGTGGTTTCCTAGGACTAGCGGGGGGGCCGGATACGCAGTATTTT. Filled out from reference TRBV12-5 and TRBJ2-3, the complete variable domain reads DARVTQTPRHKVTEMGQEVTMRCQPILGHNTVFWYRQTMMQGLELLAYFRNRAPLDDSGMPKDRFSAEMPDATLATLKIQPSEPRDSAVYFCASGFLGLAGGPDTQYFGPGTRLTVL.

This clone was seen a handful of times. The V call is TRBV28, the J call TRBJ1-2; 9 bases align to TRBD1. Germline V gives CDR1 MDHEN, CDR2 SYDVKM. The CDR3 runs 15 residues. V trimming: 5 bases; J trimming: 8 bases; junction bases outside the gene matches: 12. Here the CDR3 reads CASSPLGQGMDGYTF. CDR3 coding DNA: TGTGCCAGCAGTCCTCTGGGACAGGGAATGGACGGCTACACCTTC.

The genes are TRBV14 and TRBJ2-1; D call uncertain. The CDR3 contains 14 residues. Between the trimmed V and J ends, which lost 1 base and 10 bases, there was a span of 14 bases. Germline V lookup: CDR1 SGHDN, CDR2 FVKESK. The CDR3 spells CASSQVLLNSEQFF. The CDR3, as DNA: TGTGCCAGCAGCCAAGTCTTGCTGAACAGCGAGCAGTTCTTC.

The genes are TRBV27 and TRBJ1-4; 9 positions match TRBD1. Looked up from germline, CDR1 is MNHEY and CDR2 is SMNVEV (reference sequence). This CDR3 spans 16 amino acids. Losses at the gene ends were 5 bases for V and 7 bases for J; bases not matched to a gene: 11. The chain's CDR3 is CASSTGTGIKGEKLFF. The CDR3 DNA is TGTGCCAGCAGTACAGGGACAGGGATAAAGGGTGAAAAACTGTTTTTT.

The chain has TRBV19 and TRBJ1-4, with a weak D call TRBD1 (6 bases). Germline-derived CDR1 and CDR2 are LNHDA and SQIVND (reference sequence). The CDR3 runs 14 residues. Deletions cut 2 bases from V and 7 bases from J, with 11 bases between. This chain's CDR3 is CASSISQGSEKLFF. The CDR3 DNA reads TGTGCCAGTAGTATATCACAGGGCAGTGAAAAACTGTTTTTT. Using reference TRBV19 and TRBJ1-4 for the parts outside the CDR3, the full variable domain is DGGITQSPKYLFRKEGQNVTLSCEQNLNHDAMYWYRQDPGQGLRLIYYSQIVNDFQKGDIAEGYSVSREKKESFPLTVTSAQKNPTAFYLCASSISQGSEKLFFGSGTQLSVL.

This clone was observed once. V is TRBV10-2 and J is TRBJ1-2; 8 bases are shared with TRBD1. This CDR3 is 13 amino acids long. V lost 6 bases, J lost 6 bases, and 6 bases stayed unmatched. Germline loops: CDR1 WSHSY, CDR2 SAAADI. CDR3 amino acids: CASRGQGSDGYTF. The CDR3 DNA is TGCGCCAGCAGAGGACAGGGAAGCGATGGCTACACCTTC.

This clone was counted between two and nine times. Here the CDR3 reads CASSDRETQYF. The CDR3 nucleotides are TGTGCCAGCAGTGACCGAGAGACCCAGTACTTC. The rearrangement uses TRBV6-1 and TRBJ2-5; D uncertain. CDR1 MNHNS and CDR2 SASEGT come from the germline V gene. V was pared by 3 bases and J by 4 bases, with 3 bases between. This CDR3 is 11 amino acids long.

The chain couples TRBV24-1 to TRBJ2-7, with TRBD1 matching 7 bases. CDR3 length: 14 residues. Unmatched junction bases numbered 10, after V lost 7 bases and J lost 5 bases. Germline lookup yields CDR1 KGHDR and CDR2 SFDVKD. For the CDR3, the DNA is TGTGCCACCAGCGACCCGGGACAGCCTCACGAGCAGTACTTC. Its translation is CATSDPGQPHEQYF.

The chain uses TRBV5-1 and TRBJ2-2; 9 bases are shared with TRBD1. Germline CDR1 SGHRS, CDR2 YFSETQ. V was clipped by 7 bases and J by 1 base; unmatched bases: 5. This CDR3 has 15 residues. The CDR3 loop reads CASAEGQGNTGELFF. The CDR3 bases are TGCGCCAGCGCCGAGGGACAGGGGAACACCGGGGAGCTGTTTTTT. Full variable domain (rest looked up from reference TRBV5-1 and TRBJ2-2): KAGVTQTPRYLIKTRGQQVTLSCSPISGHRSVSWYQQTPGQGLQFLFEYFSETQRNKGNFPGRFSGRQFSNSRSEMNVSTLELGDSALYLCASAEGQGNTGELFFGEGSRLTVL.

The chain couples TRBV3-1 (or the pseudogene TRBV3-2) to TRBJ2-1; the match to TRBD2 covers 10 bases. CDR3 length equals 15 residues. The germline V gene encodes CDR1 LGHDT and CDR2 YNNKEL (reference sequence). Germline trimming cut 2 bases from V and 2 bases from J; bases unmatched to any gene: 0. In DNA, the CDR3 is TGTGCCAGCAGCCAACTAGCGGGGGCCTACAATGAGCAGTTCTTC. Amino acids: CASSQLAGAYNEQFF.

This chain connects TRBV10-3 to TRBJ2-1; TRBD2 matches at 9 bases. Unmatched junction bases numbered 7, after V lost 0 bases and J lost 4 bases. The CDR3 is made up of 17 amino acids. Per the germline V gene, CDR1 is ENHRY and CDR2 is SYGVKD. CDR3 sequence: CAISESAAGGLYNEQFF. Written as DNA, the CDR3 is TGTGCCATCAGTGAGTCGGCCGCGGGGGGGCTGTACAATGAGCAGTTCTTC.

This clone was detected a few times. The genes are TRBV19 and TRBJ2-2, with D possibly being TRBD1 (6 bases). CDR1 is LNHDA, CDR2 SQIVND, per germline (reference sequence). The CDR3 is 18 residues long. The V and J ends lost 6 bases and 7 bases respectively, with 27 bases between them. The CDR3: CASSIRDRRSGGIGELFF. CDR3 bases: TGTGCCAGTAGCATCCGAGACAGGAGGTCTGGGGGTATCGGGGAGCTGTTTTTT.

The chain uses TRBV11-3 and TRBJ2-1, with D possibly matching TRBD1 (6 bases). V dropped 5 bases and J dropped 2 bases, with 13 bases sitting between them. Germline-derived CDR1 and CDR2 are SGHNT and YENEEA. This CDR3 region has 15 residues. The CDR3 region is CASSRDRLAYNEQFF. The CDR3 coding sequence is TGTGCCAGCAGCCGAGACAGGTTGGCCTACAATGAGCAGTTCTTC.

CDR3 sequence (DNA): TGTGCCAGTAGTATTTTGGCAGGGGCCTCCTCTGGGGCCAACGTCCTGACTTTC. This encodes CASSILAGASSGANVLTF. V and J are TRBV19 and TRBJ2-6, with D possibly TRBD1 on 6 matching bases. Per germline, CDR1 LNHDA and CDR2 SQIVND (reference sequence). V was cut by 3 bases and J by 0 bases, with 15 bases left in between. The CDR3 consists of 18 residues.

This chain uses TRBV18 with TRBJ1-5, with TRBD1 matching over 10 bases. This CDR3 has 17 residues. From germline, CDR1 is KGHSH and CDR2 LQKENI. J gave up 6 bases and V 2 bases, and 10 bases lay outside the gene matches. The CDR3 loop reads CASSPNGQGVSGQPQHF. The CDR3 nucleotides are TGTGCCAGCTCACCAAACGGACAGGGGGTTTCGGGTCAGCCCCAGCATTTT.